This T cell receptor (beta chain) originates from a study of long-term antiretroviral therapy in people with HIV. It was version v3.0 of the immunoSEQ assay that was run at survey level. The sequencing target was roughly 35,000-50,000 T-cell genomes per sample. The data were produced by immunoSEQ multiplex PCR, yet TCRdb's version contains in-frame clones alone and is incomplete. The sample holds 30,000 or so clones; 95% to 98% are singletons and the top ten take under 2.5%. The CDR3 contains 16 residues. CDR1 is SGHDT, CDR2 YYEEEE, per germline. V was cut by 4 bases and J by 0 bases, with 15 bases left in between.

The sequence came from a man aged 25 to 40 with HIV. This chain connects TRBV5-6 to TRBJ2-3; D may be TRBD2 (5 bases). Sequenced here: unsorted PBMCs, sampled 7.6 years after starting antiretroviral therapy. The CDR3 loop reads CASSPGLRTSTDTQYF. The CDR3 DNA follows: TGTGCCAGCAGCCCCGGACTGAGAACTAGCACAGATACGCAGTATTTT.